A single sample gave rise to the 17 T cell receptor beta chains below, sequenced in a study of T cell clonotyping in hematopoietic cell transplantation. Clones were sequenced by immunoSEQ multiplex PCR, and TCRdb holds only the in-frame ones, with some missing. Altogether 15,000 to 20,000 clones are present, approximately 91% being singletons, with the ten largest covering about 5.4%. Sequencing used peripheral blood mononuclear cells. Source of these receptors: a man aged 35 to 55 in good health. Some clones in this sample may be carry-over from other donors' samples.

J is TRBJ2-7 and V is TRBV28; 10 bases match TRBD2. The length of the CDR3 is 15 residues. V lost 5 bases, J lost 7 bases, and 11 bases stayed unmatched. Germline loops: CDR1 MDHEN, CDR2 SYDVKM. The CDR3 is CASSPGLAGVREQYF. DNA for the CDR3: TGTGCCAGCAGTCCCGGGCTAGCGGGAGTTAGGGAGCAGTACTTC. Using reference TRBV28 and TRBJ2-7 for the parts outside the CDR3, the full variable domain is DVKVTQSSRYLVKRTGEKVFLECVQDMDHENMFWYRQDPGLGLRLIYFSYDVKMKEKGDIPEGYSVSREKKERFSLILESASTNQTSMYLCASSPGLAGVREQYFGPGTRLTVT.

The chain has TRBV28 and TRBJ1-1; TRBD1 is a possible D gene (5 bases). The CDR3 extends over 17 amino acids. Germline-derived CDR1 and CDR2 are MDHEN and SYDVKM. V lost 1 base, J lost 1 base, and 16 bases lay in between. CDR3 protein: CASSLSARTSANTEAFF. CDR3 DNA: TGTGCCAGCAGTTTATCGGCCCGGACATCGGCGAACACTGAAGCTTTCTTT.

The chain uses TRBV6-5 and TRBJ1-4; D is unclear. The CDR3 is 13 amino acids. Germline V gives CDR1 MNHEY, CDR2 SVGAGI. Trimming took 6 bases from V and 5 from J, leaving 10 bases between them. Here the CDR3 reads CASRKGLNEKLFF. Here the CDR3 DNA reads TGTGCCAGCAGGAAAGGGTTGAATGAAAAACTGTTTTTT.

V and J are TRBV5-1 and TRBJ2-7; possible D gene TRBD2, 6 bases. The germline V gene encodes CDR1 SGHRS and CDR2 YFSETQ. This CDR3 contains 12 residues. Trimming shortened V by 0 bases and J by 12 bases, and 13 bases separated the two germline ends. Here the CDR3 DNA reads TGCGCCAGCAGCTTGGACGGGGGAGCGGCGTACTTC. Translating gives CASSLDGGAAYF.

The rearrangement uses TRBV14 and TRBJ1-2; the D is unclear. The germline V and J ends were trimmed by 3 bases and 2 bases, with 7 bases remaining between them. CDR3 size: 13 residues. CDR1 SGHDN and CDR2 FVKESK come from the germline V gene. The CDR3 loop reads CASSQIVNYGYTF. CDR3 nucleotides: TGTGCCAGCAGCCAGATCGTAAACTATGGCTACACCTTC.

The chain recombines TRBV29-1 with TRBJ2-7, with unresolved D. V dropped 1 base and J dropped 0 bases, with 7 bases sitting between them. There are 13 residues in the CDR3. Germline-derived CDR1 and CDR2 are SQVTM and ANQGSEA. CDR3 residues: CSVEALNSYEQYF. The CDR3 DNA is TGCAGCGTTGAAGCCCTGAACTCCTACGAGCAGTACTTC.

Here the CDR3 reads CASRTSGRNEQYF. CDR3 bases: TGTGCCAGCAGAACTAGCGGGAGGAACGAGCAGTACTTC. V gene TRBV5-4 combines with J gene TRBJ2-7; 12 nucleotides align to TRBD2. With 5 bases clipped from V and 5 bases from J, the junction kept 2 bases outside the gene matches. The CDR3 length is 13 residues. Germline CDR1 and CDR2: SGHNT and YYREEE (reference sequence).

This chain connects TRBV5-5 to TRBJ2-3; 8 positions agree with TRBD2. This CDR3 has 15 residues. V lost 1 base to trimming and J lost 4 bases; unmatched junction nucleotides: 5. The germline gives CDR1 SGHKS, CDR2 YYEKEE (reference sequence). This chain's CDR3 is CASSLPSGGPDTQYF. The CDR3 coding sequence is TGTGCCAGCAGCTTGCCTTCGGGAGGGCCAGATACGCAGTATTTT.

About this clone itself: Other DNA sequences in this sample translate to the same CDR3. The chain couples TRBV5-1 to TRBJ2-5, with D hard to call. The CDR3 covers 13 residues. Trimming took off 0 bases at V and 4 bases at J, with 7 bases between the two ends. The germline CDR1 and CDR2 sequences are SGHRS and YFSETQ. CDR3 nucleotide sequence: TGCGCCAGCAGCTTGGTAGCCGGAGAGACCCAGTACTTC. It encodes CASSLVAGETQYF. Based on the CDR3 plus reference TRBV5-1 and TRBJ2-5, the full variable domain is KAGVTQTPRYLIKTRGQQVTLSCSPISGHRSVSWYQQTPGQGLQFLFEYFSETQRNKGNFPGRFSGRQFSNSRSEMNVSTLELGDSALYLCASSLVAGETQYFGPGTRLLVL.

The chain carries TRBV5-8 and TRBJ1-5; 7 bases are a match to TRBD1. The CDR3 length is 15 residues. Germline CDR1 is SGHTS and CDR2 is YDEGEE. V lost 4 bases to trimming and J lost 0 bases; unmatched junction nucleotides: 4. CDR3 residues: CASSPGQYSNQPQHF. CDR3 nucleotides: TGTGCCAGCAGCCCGGGACAGTATAGCAATCAGCCCCAGCATTTT.

The rearrangement uses TRBV18 and TRBJ1-2; the D is unclear. CDR3 length: 13 residues. Trimming removed 3 bases from V and 1 base from J, with 6 bases in between. The germline V gene encodes CDR1 KGHSH and CDR2 LQKENI. CDR3 residues: CASSPQDNYGYTF. CDR3 bases: TGTGCCAGCTCACCTCAGGATAACTATGGCTACACCTTC.

The chain links TRBV28 to TRBJ1-5; D is unresolved. Germline CDR1 reads MDHEN; CDR2 reads SYDVKM. V was pared by 5 bases and J by 6 bases, with 8 bases between. The CDR3 has 12 residues. CDR3 sequence: CASSRRSQPQHF. For the CDR3, the DNA is TGTGCCAGCAGTCGTCGGAGTCAGCCCCAGCATTTT.

This chain connects TRBV10-3 to TRBJ1-1, with 7 bases matching TRBD1. The CDR3 consists of 13 residues. The trim removed 5 bases at V and 4 bases at J, leaving 4 bases unmatched. CDR1 ENHRY and CDR2 SYGVKD come from the germline V gene. The CDR3 DNA is TGTGCCATCAGTACAGGGGACGGCACTGAAGCTTTCTTT. Translating gives CAISTGDGTEAFF.

The chain recombines TRBV18 with TRBJ1-4, with unresolved D. The CDR3 is 14 amino acids. The V and J ends lost 6 bases and 10 bases respectively, with 18 bases between them. Per the germline V gene, CDR1 is KGHSH and CDR2 is LQKENI. Written as DNA, the CDR3 is TGTGCCAGCTCCCCCACCGAAAACCTCGGAAAACTGTTTTTT. It encodes CASSPTENLGKLFF.

The chain combines TRBV6-4 with TRBJ2-7, with a weak D call TRBD1 (6 bases). Per germline, CDR1 MRHNA and CDR2 SNTAGT. CDR3 length: 16 residues. V was pared by 3 bases and J by 0 bases, with 15 bases between. The CDR3 DNA is TGTGCCAGCAGTGAAGCCATTACAGGGCCCTCCTACGAGCAGTACTTC. As protein: CASSEAITGPSYEQYF.

The CDR3 loop reads CASSYQVDWSTDTQYF. In DNA form, the CDR3 reads TGTGCCAGCAGTTACCAAGTGGACTGGAGCACAGATACGCAGTATTTT. The chain uses TRBV6-5 and TRBJ2-3; a weak D match, TRBD2 (5 bases). V lost 2 bases and J 0 bases, leaving 12 bases between the germline ends. The germline V gene encodes CDR1 MNHEY and CDR2 SVGAGI. The CDR3 loop spans 16 amino acids.

The J gene is TRBJ2-5, the V gene TRBV19; 8 nucleotides match TRBD2. The CDR3 has 16 residues. Germline CDR1 LNHDA, CDR2 SQIVND (reference sequence). Unmatched junction bases numbered 13, after V lost 5 bases and J lost 5 bases. This CDR3 is CASSPLQAGAGETQYF. CDR3 nucleotides: TGTGCCAGTAGTCCACTTCAAGCGGGGGCCGGGGAGACCCAGTACTTC.